Listed here are 8 T cell receptor beta chains from one sample, sequenced in a study of blood T cell repertoires in COVID-19. Sequencing was performed with immunoSEQ multiplex PCR; in TCRdb, only in-frame clones are kept and a portion is missing. The table shows about 190,000 clones, with roughly 80% occurring only once. What was sequenced was PBMCs or T cells enriched from blood (not recorded which). The receptor set was obtained from a woman aged 25 to 39 who had recovered from COVID-19.

V is TRBV13 and J is TRBJ1-2; D possibly corresponds to TRBD1 (5 bases). The CDR3 runs to 15 residues. Germline-derived CDR1 and CDR2 are PRHDT and FYEKMQ (reference sequence). The V end lost 3 bases, the J end lost 8 bases, and 19 bases lay between the germline ends. CDR3 protein: CASSFGQGGLGGYTF. CDR3 sequence (DNA): TGTGCCAGCAGCTTTGGGCAGGGAGGTTTGGGAGGCTACACCTTC.

This clone was detected only once. The V call is TRBV28, the J call TRBJ2-4; 7 bases agree with TRBD1. CDR1 and CDR2 from the germline V gene are MDHEN and SYDVKM. Trimming cost V 8 bases and J 1 base; bases outside gene matches: 8. The CDR3 runs 15 residues. Here the CDR3 reads CASFEGAGAKNIQYF. The CDR3 bases are TGTGCCAGCTTTGAGGGGGCTGGGGCCAAAAACATTCAGTACTTC. Drawing the rest from reference TRBV28 and TRBJ2-4, the complete variable domain is DVKVTQSSRYLVKRTGEKVFLECVQDMDHENMFWYRQDPGLGLRLIYFSYDVKMKEKGDIPEGYSVSREKKERFSLILESASTNQTSMYLCASFEGAGAKNIQYFGAGTRLSVL.

This clone was seen just once. V usage is TRBV9 and J usage is TRBJ1-5; 10 bases match TRBD1. The length of the CDR3 is 15 residues. CDR1 and CDR2 (germline): SGDLS, YYNGEE. Trimming took 4 bases from V and 7 from J; bases not matched to a gene: 8. CDR3 in DNA: TGTGCCAGCAGCATGACAGGGGGCGCGGGACAGCCCCAGCATTTT. It specifies CASSMTGGAGQPQHF.

The chain carries TRBV29-1 and TRBJ2-5, with TRBD2 matching 9 bases. This CDR3 is built from 16 residues. Germline CDR1 SQVTM, CDR2 ANQGSEA. Germline trimming cut 0 bases from V and 5 bases from J; bases unmatched to any gene: 10. CDR3 sequence reads: CSVEDPSGTLKETQYF. DNA of the CDR3: TGCAGCGTTGAAGATCCTAGCGGGACTCTTAAGGAGACCCAGTACTTC.

A remark on this clone: The junction departs from germline at one end; a sequencing error may be responsible. This chain connects TRBV11-3 to TRBJ2-1; D unclear. The V gene's germline CDR1 is SGHNT and CDR2 YENEEA. The CDR3 has 17 residues. CDR3 nucleotides: TGTGCCAGCAGTCAAGCAAAGACTGCCAACTCCTTCAATGAGCAGTTCTTC. It is translated as CASSQAKTANSFNEQFF.

This clone was seen a single time. The chain is built from TRBV2 and TRBJ2-7, with 7 bases aligning to TRBD1. V dropped 5 bases and J dropped 6; count of bases not matched to a gene: 4. CDR3 size: 12 residues. Looked up from germline, CDR1 is SNHLY and CDR2 is FYNNEI. Written as DNA, the CDR3 is TGTGCCAGCAGTAGACAGGGCTCCGAGCAGTACTTC. The encoded protein is CASSRQGSEQYF. Based on the CDR3 plus reference TRBV2 and TRBJ2-7, the full variable domain is EPEVTQTPSHQVTQMGQEVILRCVPISNHLYFYWYRQILGQKVEFLVSFYNNEISEKSEIFDDQFSVERPDGSNFTLKIRSTKLEDSAMYFCASSRQGSEQYFGPGTRLTVT.

V gene TRBV28 combines with J gene TRBJ2-7; 13 bases line up with TRBD2. Germline-derived CDR1 and CDR2 are MDHEN and SYDVKM. The trim removed 8 bases at V and 6 bases at J, leaving 4 bases unmatched. CDR3 length equals 13 residues. The CDR3 here is CASGLAGEAEQYF. In DNA form, the CDR3 reads TGTGCCAGCGGACTAGCGGGAGAGGCCGAGCAGTACTTC.

The chain couples TRBV4-1 to TRBJ1-6; D gene ambiguous. CDR3 length equals 14 residues. The V end lost 4 bases, the J end lost 5 bases, and 9 bases lay between the germline ends. Looked up from germline, CDR1 is MGHRA and CDR2 is YSYEKL. CDR3 region: CASSRSGDNSPLHF. The CDR3 coding sequence is TGCGCCAGCAGCCGTTCCGGGGATAATTCACCCCTCCACTTT.